One and the same sample provided the 16 T cell receptor beta chains below, sequenced in a study of T cell repertoires in aging, cancer and after chemotherapy. The template was genomic DNA from peripheral blood, not RNA. A mixed TRB-A/B primer pool amplified rearranged TRB by multiplex touch-down PCR. TCRdb called the multiplex PCR reads again in MiXCR, with one record for every CDR3 protein. This sample has several thousand distinct CDR3 sequences, with over 25% found just once. The sample was blood. The receptors were gathered from a human donor with a blood cancer. The donor label of this sample is uncertain.

This clonotype was counted between two and nine times. The chain joins TRBV5-1 to TRBJ2-2; D is undetermined. Trimming removed 0 bases from V and 5 bases from J, with 8 bases in between. The CDR3 consists of 14 residues. From germline, CDR1 is SGHRS and CDR2 YFSETQ. CDR3 sequence reads: CASSLDRNTGELFF. In DNA form, the CDR3 reads TGCGCCAGCAGCTTGGACAGAAATACCGGGGAGCTGTTTTTT.

The V call is TRBV7-4, the J call TRBJ1-3; D remains unclear. Germline lookup yields CDR1 SGHVT and CDR2 SQSDAQ. The CDR3 runs 18 residues. V lost 4 bases and J lost 8, with 27 bases in between. The CDR3 sequence: CASSSGTRKAFSLDTIYF. The DNA of the CDR3 is TGTGCCAGCAGCTCCGGCACTAGGAAAGCTTTTTCTCTCGACACCATATATTTT.

A remark on this clonotype: A single base separates this from a much larger clone, so it may be a read error. Without the conserved terminal phenylalanine or tryptophan, this CDR3 likely stems from a read error. The V and J genes are TRBV27 and TRBJ2-3; D gene unclear. The length of the CDR3 is 13 residues. Trimming took off 2 bases at V and 4 bases at J, with 7 bases between the two ends. Germline CDR1 reads MNHEY; CDR2 reads SMNVEV (reference sequence). CDR3 nucleotide sequence: TGTGCCAGCAGTTTAAAGTACCCAGATACGCAGTATTTA. This translates into CASSLKYPDTQYL.

CDR3 DNA sequence: TGTGCCAGTAGTATCGACAGGGCCCCTGGCTACACCTTC. Its protein is CASSIDRAPGYTF. This chain links TRBV19 with TRBJ1-2; 7 nucleotides agree with TRBD1. From germline, CDR1 is LNHDA and CDR2 SQIVND (reference sequence). After removal of 3 bases from V and 7 bases from J, the junction contained 5 bases not matched to a gene. This CDR3 is built from 13 residues.

J is TRBJ2-3 and V is TRBV7-2; no clear D. The CDR3 is made up of 13 amino acids. Germline V gives CDR1 SGHTA, CDR2 FQGNSA. V shed 3 bases and J shed 4 bases, with 8 bases lying between them. CDR3 in amino acids: CASSFFGSDTQYF. The DNA for the CDR3 is TGTGCCAGCAGCTTCTTCGGGTCAGATACGCAGTATTTT.

This chain connects TRBV15 to TRBJ2-2; 10 positions agree with TRBD2. Germline V gene lookup returns CDR1 LNHNV and CDR2 YYDKDF (reference sequence). V shed 4 bases and J 3 bases; nucleotides not matched to a gene: 8. The CDR3 is 17 amino acids. The CDR3 DNA follows: TGTGCCACCAGCACCACAAGAGGACTAGCGGACACCGGGGAGCTGTTTTTT. Protein sequence: CATSTTRGLADTGELFF. The full variable domain, completed using reference TRBV15 and TRBJ2-2, is DAMVIQNPRYQVTQFGKPVTLSCSQTLNHNVMYWYQQKSSQAPKLLFHYYDKDFNNEADTPDNFQSRRPNTSFCFLDIRSPGLGDTAMYLCATSTTRGLADTGELFFGEGSRLTVL.

Relative to its sample, this clonotype is medium-sized (0.01 to 0.1%). V is TRBV6-5 and J is TRBJ2-1, with 8 bases lining up with TRBD1. V lost 2 bases to trimming and J lost 3 bases; unmatched junction nucleotides: 6. Looked up from germline, CDR1 is MNHEY and CDR2 is SVGAGI. The CDR3 contains 16 residues. The CDR3: CASSYEGRGLYNEQFF. The CDR3 coding sequence is TGTGCCAGCAGTTACGAGGGCAGGGGGCTCTACAATGAGCAGTTCTTC.

The chain links TRBV27 to TRBJ1-3; TRBD1 might be the D (6 bases). Germline CDR1 MNHEY, CDR2 SMNVEV (reference sequence). The CDR3 contains 15 residues. V lost 2 bases and J lost 4, with 12 bases in between. The DNA for the CDR3 is TGTGCCAGCAGTTTAAGCGGGGGCTTAGGAAACACCATATATTTT. Its protein product is CASSLSGGLGNTIYF.

This clonotype was counted only a few times. V gene TRBV7-2 combines with J gene TRBJ1-1; no clear D gene. Germline lookup yields CDR1 SGHTA and CDR2 FQGNSA. CDR3 length equals 13 residues. V was pared by 4 bases and J by 3 bases, with 9 bases between. For the CDR3, the DNA is TGTGCCAGCAGCTCACAACGGGACACTGAAGCTTTCTTT. Translation: CASSSQRDTEAFF.

In its sample, this clonotype ranks as medium-sized. The chain has TRBV5-4 and TRBJ2-1; D is unclear. CDR3 size: 16 residues. V lost 0 bases and J lost 6, with 16 bases in between. Germline values: CDR1 SGHNT, CDR2 YYREEE (reference sequence). The CDR3, as DNA: TGTGCCAGCAGCTTGGATATCCTGGGATCGGGCAATGAGCAGTTCTTC. This encodes CASSLDILGSGNEQFF.

The table lists this clonotype with a few counts. The rearrangement uses TRBV19 and TRBJ1-2; 7 bases map to TRBD1. The CDR3 is made up of 15 amino acids. V shed 3 bases, J shed 1 base, and the junction held 5 bases outside the gene matches. Germline V lookup: CDR1 LNHDA, CDR2 SQIVND (reference sequence). DNA for the CDR3: TGTGCCAGTAGTATTGCTGGACAGGTTAACTATGGCTACACCTTC. Protein product: CASSIAGQVNYGYTF.

V gene TRBV20-1 combines with J gene TRBJ2-7, with a tentative D call TRBD2 (5 bases). The CDR3 is made up of 15 amino acids. CDR1 and CDR2 (germline): DFQATT, SNEGSKA (reference sequence). V lost 3 bases, J lost 7 bases, and 22 bases lay in between. The CDR3 protein is CSASAPSGRSGEQYF. The CDR3 nucleotides read TGCAGTGCTAGCGCCCCTTCGGGAAGGTCAGGTGAGCAGTACTTC.

This clonotype showed up just a few times. The rearrangement links TRBV6-5 to TRBJ2-5; TRBD2 aligns across 9 bases. The CDR3 is made up of 17 amino acids. Germline V gene sequence: CDR1 MNHEY, CDR2 SVGAGI. Germline trimming cut 5 bases from V and 5 bases from J; bases unmatched to any gene: 15. CDR3 region: CASSDPYGAGGRETQYF. The CDR3 DNA reads as TGTGCCAGCAGTGACCCATATGGAGCGGGGGGAAGGGAGACCCAGTACTTC.

The V and J genes are TRBV6-5 and TRBJ2-7, with 10 bases fitting TRBD2. CDR3 length: 14 amino acids. The germline CDR1 and CDR2 sequences are MNHEY and SVGAGI. V was clipped by 1 base and J by 7 bases; unmatched bases: 4. The CDR3 coding sequence is TGTGCCAGCAGTTACTGGACTAGCGGAAGTGAGCAGTACTTC. This encodes CASSYWTSGSEQYF.

The chain employs TRBV11-3 and TRBJ2-7; D possibly uses TRBD1 or TRBD2 (5 bases each). Deletions cut 5 bases from V and 2 bases from J, with 16 bases between. Germline CDR1 SGHNT, CDR2 YENEEA. This CDR3 region has 15 residues. The CDR3 is CASSTAGTEPYEQYF. For the CDR3, the DNA is TGTGCCAGCAGCACTGCCGGGACGGAACCCTACGAGCAGTACTTC.

There are a few counts of this clonotype. The chain has TRBV20-1 and TRBJ2-1; D uncertain. Germline V gene lookup returns CDR1 DFQATT and CDR2 SNEGSKA (reference sequence). This CDR3 comprises 13 residues. V was trimmed by 6 bases and J by 0 bases, leaving 9 bases between them. CDR3 amino acids: CSAPKNSYNEQFF. DNA for the CDR3: TGCAGTGCCCCGAAAAACTCCTACAATGAGCAGTTCTTC.